The 12 T cell receptor beta chains below were found in one sample sequenced in a study of T-cell reconstitution after alpha-beta-depleted transplantation in children. Unique molecular identifiers were incorporated during preparation of the TCRbeta library. TCRdb itself ran the PCR reads through MiXCR, one entry per CDR3 protein. The data show hundreds of thousands of distinct CDR3 sequences, 12% seen once. The sequences come from PBMCs from the stem cell graft donor, collected from the stem cell graft. Receptor source: a human donor who donated a stem cell graft to a child with acute lymphoblastic leukemia.

This clonotype was seen only a few times. The rearrangement uses TRBV2 and TRBJ1-6, with 7 bases matching TRBD1. The germline CDR1 and CDR2 sequences are SNHLY and FYNNEI. The trim removed 2 bases at V and 6 bases at J, leaving 1 base unmatched. CDR3 length: 14 residues. CDR3 DNA: TGTGCCAGCAGTGAACGGGACAGTAATTCACCCCTCCACTTT. It yields the protein CASSERDSNSPLHF. The full variable domain, rest sourced from reference TRBV2 and TRBJ1-6, is EPEVTQTPSHQVTQMGQEVILRCVPISNHLYFYWYRQILGQKVEFLVSFYNNEISEKSEIFDDQFSVERPDGSNFTLKIRSTKLEDSAMYFCASSERDSNSPLHFGNGTRLTVT.

This clonotype occurred many times. The V gene is TRBV4-2, the J gene TRBJ2-5, with 9 bases aligning to TRBD2. The V segment lost 4 bases and the J segment 2 bases; nucleotides outside the gene matches: 5. The CDR3 spans 15 residues. CDR1 and CDR2 from the germline V gene are LGHNA and YNFKEQ. The CDR3 here is CASSPSLAGQETQYF. The CDR3, as DNA: TGTGCCAGCAGCCCGTCCCTAGCGGGACAAGAGACCCAGTACTTC.

This clonotype has at least ten counts. This chain joins TRBV27 and TRBJ1-5; D remains unclear. Trimming shortened V by 5 bases and J by 1 base, and 6 bases separated the two germline ends. This CDR3 is built from 13 residues. Per germline, CDR1 MNHEY and CDR2 SMNVEV (reference sequence). The CDR3 loop is CASSERSNQPQHF. In nucleotides, the CDR3 is TGTGCCAGCAGTGAAAGAAGCAATCAGCCCCAGCATTTT.

The chain has TRBV9 and TRBJ2-3, with 9 bases that match TRBD1. The trim removed 2 bases at V and 6 bases at J, leaving 4 bases unmatched. The length of the CDR3 is 14 residues. CDR1 and CDR2 (germline): SGDLS, YYNGEE. As DNA, the CDR3 is TGTGCCAGCAGCGTTACAGGGGGCGATGATACGCAGTATTTT. It encodes CASSVTGGDDTQYF.

This clonotype was observed at least ten times. The chain has TRBV11-2 and TRBJ2-1, with D unresolved. Trimming took 2 bases from V and 5 from J, leaving 13 bases between them. This CDR3 has 15 amino acids. Per the germline V gene, CDR1 is SGHAT and CDR2 is FQNNGV. CDR3 DNA: TGTGCCAGCAGCTTAAAGGTCCTCACAGACAATGAGCAGTTCTTC. Protein product: CASSLKVLTDNEQFF. The full variable domain, in which reference TRBV11-2 and TRBJ2-1 provide the parts outside the CDR3, is EAGVAQSPRYKIIEKRQSVAFWCNPISGHATLYWYQQILGQGPKLLIQFQNNGVVDDSQLPKDRFSAERLKGVDSTLKIQPAKLEDSAVYLCASSLKVLTDNEQFFGPGTRLTVL.

This clonotype was observed at least ten times. The CDR3 DNA sequence: TGTGCCAGCAGCCAAGATGGGACCTTCAATCAGCCCCAGCATTTT. Translating gives CASSQDGTFNQPQHF. The chain uses TRBV4-2 and TRBJ1-5, with D possibly matching TRBD1 (5 bases). Trimming shortened V by 0 bases and J by 3 bases, and 9 bases separated the two germline ends. The CDR3 totals 15 residues. CDR1 LGHNA and CDR2 YNFKEQ come from the germline V gene.

This clonotype came up many times. This chain connects TRBV18 to TRBJ2-5; TRBD1 might be the D (6 bases). Trimming left V 3 bases short and J 3 bases short, with 14 bases between. The length of the CDR3 is 15 residues. CDR1 is KGHSH, CDR2 LQKENI, per germline. The CDR3 reads CASSPFWSGEETQYF. In DNA form, the CDR3 reads TGTGCCAGCTCACCCTTCTGGTCAGGGGAAGAGACCCAGTACTTC.

This clonotype appeared many times. J is TRBJ1-1 and V is TRBV20-1, with D unresolved. The CDR3 is 12 residues long. V lost 6 bases and J lost 7, with 15 bases in between. Germline CDR1 reads DFQATT; CDR2 reads SNEGSKA (reference sequence). The CDR3 DNA reads as TGCAGTGCGAGTTCCAGACATCTTGAAGCTTTCTTT. Encoded protein: CSASSRHLEAFF.

This chain uses TRBV20-1 with TRBJ1-1, with 7 positions matching TRBD1. The CDR3 sequence is 14 residues long. Germline CDR1 DFQATT, CDR2 SNEGSKA (reference sequence). With V trimmed by 7 bases and J by 0 bases, 8 bases remained unmatched. CDR3 region: CSVPGGGMNTEAFF. DNA of the CDR3: TGCAGTGTTCCAGGGGGGGGAATGAACACTGAAGCTTTCTTT.

On this clonotype itself: A much larger clone lies a single base off, so this may be a read error. V and J are TRBV18 and TRBJ2-1; D is unclear. The CDR3 spans 14 residues. Germline V lookup: CDR1 KGHSH, CDR2 LQKENI. The CDR3 DNA sequence: TGTGCCACCTCACCACCGCGTCCTATCAATGAGCAGTTCTTC. Its translation: CATSPPRPINEQFF.

This clonotype was observed at least ten times. The genes are TRBV5-1 and TRBJ2-4; maybe TRBD2 (6 bases). CDR1 is SGHRS, CDR2 YFSETQ, per germline. The CDR3 totals 19 residues. V dropped 0 bases and J dropped 0 bases, with 19 bases sitting between them. CDR3 residues: CASSLDPGLGRKAKNIQYF. The CDR3 DNA reads as TGCGCCAGCAGCTTGGATCCAGGGTTAGGGAGGAAAGCCAAAAACATTCAGTACTTC.

V gene TRBV20-1 combines with J gene TRBJ2-7, with D possibly called TRBD1 or TRBD2 (5 bases each). Trimming shortened V by 0 bases and J by 0 bases, and 12 bases separated the two germline ends. This CDR3 contains 15 residues. The V gene's germline CDR1 is DFQATT and CDR2 SNEGSKA (reference sequence). CDR3 region: CSARDGAGSSYEQYF. CDR3 nucleotides: TGCAGTGCTAGAGATGGGGCAGGGAGCTCCTACGAGCAGTACTTC.